A single sample is the source of the 20 T cell receptor beta chains below, sequenced in a study of blood T cell repertoires in COVID-19. Sequencing used immunoSEQ multiplex PCR; TCRdb keeps in-frame clones, though not all of them. The sample comprises tens of thousands of clones, 75% to 90% of which are singletons, and approximately 12% rests with the top ten. Sequenced sample: peripheral blood. Receptors originate from a man between 65 and 85 years old with active or convalescent COVID-19.

The chain uses TRBV29-1 and TRBJ2-1, with D maybe TRBD1 (5 bases). Germline lookup yields CDR1 SQVTM and CDR2 ANQGSEA. V was trimmed by 8 bases and J by 7 bases, leaving 15 bases between them. The CDR3 loop spans 12 amino acids. CDR3 amino acids: CSFKSDSNEQFF. CDR3 sequence (DNA): TGCAGCTTTAAATCTGACAGTAATGAGCAGTTCTTC.

This chain links TRBV11-2 with TRBJ2-3; no clear D gene. This CDR3 is built from 15 residues. V was pared by 0 bases and J by 0 bases, with 7 bases between. Germline V lookup: CDR1 SGHAT, CDR2 FQNNGV. This CDR3 is CASSLDGASTDTQYF. Written as DNA, the CDR3 is TGTGCCAGCAGCTTAGATGGAGCGAGCACAGATACGCAGTATTTT.

The genes are TRBV3-1 (or the pseudogene TRBV3-2) and TRBJ1-3; 9 bases agree with TRBD1. CDR1 LGHDT and CDR2 YNNKEL come from the germline V gene (reference sequence). The CDR3 consists of 14 residues. V lost 3 bases, J lost 8 bases, and 5 bases stayed unmatched. The CDR3 DNA sequence: TGTGCCAGCAGCCACACAGGGGGCTCGGACACCATATATTTT. Its translation is CASSHTGGSDTIYF.

This clone appeared once. The chain links TRBV5-5 to TRBJ2-1; the D gene is possibly TRBD1 (6 bases). Per germline, CDR1 SGHKS and CDR2 YYEKEE (reference sequence). This CDR3 has 15 amino acids. V was trimmed by 0 bases and J by 3 bases, leaving 10 bases between them. CDR3 loop: CASSLGQVVYNEQFF. The CDR3, as DNA: TGTGCCAGCAGCTTGGGACAGGTTGTCTACAATGAGCAGTTCTTC.

This clone was picked up one time. The chain couples TRBV6-2 or TRBV6-3 to TRBJ1-5; 7 nucleotides align to TRBD1. Trimming cost V 1 base and J 5 bases; bases outside gene matches: 2. The CDR3 runs 14 residues. Germline V gives CDR1 MNHEY, CDR2 SVGEGT. DNA for the CDR3: TGTGCCAGCAGTTACTTCAGGGGGGATCAGCCCCAGCATTTT. Amino acids: CASSYFRGDQPQHF.

The chain recombines TRBV7-2 with TRBJ2-1; D remains ambiguous. Trimming removed 2 bases from V and 6 bases from J, with 8 bases in between. The CDR3 loop spans 13 amino acids. The germline V gene has CDR1 SGHTA and CDR2 FQGNSA. CDR3 residues: CASSLLNSNEQFF. The CDR3 nucleotides are TGTGCCAGCAGCTTATTGAACAGCAATGAGCAGTTCTTC.

The V gene is TRBV4-3, the J gene TRBJ2-3; TRBD1 might be the D (5 bases). Trimming stripped 1 base from V and 5 bases from J, with 7 bases between. Germline V lookup: CDR1 LGHNA, CDR2 YSLEER. The CDR3 loop spans 13 amino acids. The CDR3 loop reads CASSQGGQDTQYF. DNA of the CDR3: TGCGCCAGCAGCCAAGGGGGCCAAGATACGCAGTATTTT.

This chain connects TRBV18 to TRBJ1-3, with TRBD1 identical over 7 bases. The CDR3 is 13 residues long. Germline V gene data show CDR1 as KGHSH and CDR2 as LQKENI. CDR3 coding DNA: TGTGCGACTACCCTGACAGGGACTAACACCATATATTTT. Encoded protein: CATTLTGTNTIYF.

The chain recombines TRBV6-2 or TRBV6-3 with TRBJ2-2; 8 nucleotides match TRBD1. The length of the CDR3 is 16 residues. After removal of 4 bases from V and 5 bases from J, the junction contained 9 bases not matched to a gene. Germline V gene lookup returns CDR1 MNHEY and CDR2 SVGEGT. The CDR3 DNA is TGTGCCAGCAGTTCCCCGGACAGGGCGAGGACCGGGGAGCTGTTTTTT. This translates into CASSSPDRARTGELFF.

This chain connects TRBV6-5 to TRBJ2-1; D is possibly TRBD2 (7 bases). The CDR3 sequence is 13 residues long. Germline V CDR1 and CDR2: MNHEY, SVGAGI. In DNA form, the CDR3 reads TGTGCTAACGGGCGGGGGCCGCTATACGAGCAGTTCTTC. Residues: CANGRGPLYEQFF.

About this clone: One end of the junction does not line up with germline, which may come from a read error. V usage is TRBV7-8 and J usage is TRBJ2-1; 15 nucleotides align to TRBD2. CDR1 is SGHVS and CDR2 is FQNEAQ in the germline V gene. This CDR3 is built from 17 residues. CDR3: CASSAGLAGGIYSEQFF. The CDR3 DNA sequence: TGTGCCAGCAGCGCCGGACTAGCGGGGGGGATTTACAGTGAGCAGTTCTTC. Together with reference TRBV7-8 and TRBJ2-1, the CDR3 gives the full variable domain: GAGVSQSPRYKVAKRGQDVALRCDPISGHVSLFWYQQALGQGPEFLTYFQNEAQLDKSGLPSDRFFAERPEGSVSTLKIQRTQQEDSAVYLCASSAGLAGGIYSEQFFGPGTRLTVL.

V and J are TRBV6-5 and TRBJ1-2; D unresolved. The CDR3 runs 12 residues. Trimming stripped 8 bases from V and 3 bases from J, with 10 bases between. The germline V gene has CDR1 MNHEY and CDR2 SVGAGI. This chain's CDR3 is CASGHPDYGYTF. The CDR3 DNA sequence: TGTGCCAGCGGTCATCCAGACTATGGCTACACCTTC.

The CDR3 loop is CASNIGSRTGNFF. CDR3 DNA sequence: TGTGCCAGCAACATCGGATCTCGGACAGGAAATTTCTTT. This rearrangement joins TRBV28 to TRBJ1-1, with 7 positions matching TRBD1. V was pared by 7 bases and J by 13 bases, with 15 bases of the junction left unmatched. Germline V gives CDR1 MDHEN, CDR2 SYDVKM. This CDR3 has 13 residues.

This clone was seen once. The gene calls are TRBV6-6 and TRBJ1-4; D gene unclear. The CDR3 is made up of 15 amino acids. Trimming left V 0 bases short and J 8 bases short, with 13 bases between. Germline loops: CDR1 MNHNY, CDR2 SVGAGI (reference sequence). In DNA form, the CDR3 reads TGTGCCAGCAGTTACTCGGCCCCCTCAAGAGAAAAACTGTTTTTT. Translating it yields CASSYSAPSREKLFF.

The chain combines TRBV29-1 with TRBJ2-3; TRBD2 might be the D (6 bases). CDR1 and CDR2 from the germline V gene are SQVTM and ANQGSEA. This CDR3 has 14 residues. V was clipped by 8 bases and J by 1 base, with 16 bases between them. CDR3 nucleotides: TGCAGCCTCCGGGGGTCCGGAGGCACAGATACGCAGTATTTT. Residues: CSLRGSGGTDTQYF.

The V and J genes are TRBV5-1 and TRBJ2-5; 12 bases match TRBD2. The V segment lost 0 bases and the J segment 5 bases; nucleotides outside the gene matches: 2. The CDR3 has 15 residues. The germline gives CDR1 SGHRS, CDR2 YFSETQ. For the CDR3, the DNA is TGCGCCAGCAGCTTGGGGGGGACTAGCGGGGAGACCCAGTACTTC. Amino acid sequence: CASSLGGTSGETQYF.

The chain couples TRBV24-1 to TRBJ2-5, with TRBD2 matching 10 bases. CDR3 length: 17 residues. CDR1 KGHDR and CDR2 SFDVKD come from the germline V gene. With 1 base clipped from V and 2 bases from J, the junction kept 6 bases outside the gene matches. The CDR3 DNA sequence: TGTGCCACCAGTGATTTTATAGCGGGGGGATCTCAAGAGACCCAGTACTTC. This encodes CATSDFIAGGSQETQYF.

The genes are TRBV7-2 and TRBJ1-6, with 7 bases that match TRBD1. Germline V gives CDR1 SGHTA, CDR2 FQGNSA. This CDR3 contains 14 residues. V lost 5 bases and J lost 8; bases outside the gene matches: 6. The CDR3 DNA is TGTGCCAGCAGCGGGGACAGCGGTTATTCACCCCTCCACTTT. This codes for CASSGDSGYSPLHF. The full variable domain, rest sourced from reference TRBV7-2 and TRBJ1-6, is GAGVSQSPSNKVTEKGKDVELRCDPISGHTALYWYRQSLGQGLEFLIYFQGNSAPDKSGLPSDRFSAERTGGSVSTLTIQRTQQEDSAVYLCASSGDSGYSPLHFGNGTRLTVT.

This sequence joins TRBV7-2 and TRBJ2-3, with 8 positions matching TRBD2. The V segment lost 1 base and the J segment 4 bases; nucleotides outside the gene matches: 10. This CDR3 comprises 17 residues. CDR1 is SGHTA and CDR2 is FQGNSA in the germline V gene. CDR3 protein: CASSLGVRGGLADTQYF. For the CDR3, the DNA is TGTGCCAGCAGCTTAGGCGTCCGGGGGGGCCTAGCAGATACGCAGTATTTT.

This chain links TRBV6-6 with TRBJ1-5; 7 bases line up with TRBD1. Germline V gene data show CDR1 as MNHNY and CDR2 as SVGAGI (reference sequence). The CDR3 extends over 15 amino acids. The J segment lost 0 bases and the V segment lost 6 bases, leaving 5 bases of the junction unmatched. CDR3 DNA: TGTGCCAGCAGGCTAACAGGGGATAGCAATCAGCCCCAGCATTTT. It yields the protein CASRLTGDSNQPQHF.